Listed below are T cell receptor beta chains from one sample, sequenced in a study of T cell repertoires in aging, cancer and after chemotherapy. Each CDR3 protein is one row after TCRdb ran MiXCR on the multiplex PCR reads. The sample includes around 800 distinct CDR3 sequences, under 30% of them seen just once. The sequenced sample was blood. The origin of the receptors is a human donor with a solid tumor. CDR3s leave out the opening cysteine and the closing phenylalanine or tryptophan. D genes are given only for firm matches.

D gene: .; V gene: TRBV6-5; CDR3 protein: ASRHSDNSPLH
D gene: TRBD2; V gene: TRBV5-6; CDR3 protein: ASSWGTSGSTDEQY
D gene: .; V gene: TRBV6-1; CDR3 protein: ASSEAAGWNQPQH
D gene: .; V gene: TRBV19; CDR3 protein: ASNSYNEQF
D gene: TRBD2; V gene: TRBV14; CDR3 protein: ASSQAGVSDTQY
D gene: .; V gene: TRBV7-9; CDR3 protein: ASSLDINEQY
D gene: .; V gene: TRBV12-3/TRBV12-4; CDR3 protein: ASRPSSGRVGNSPLH
D gene: TRBD1; V gene: TRBV29-1; CDR3 protein: SVAATGAYKYT
D gene: TRBD1; V gene: TRBV5-1; CDR3 protein: ASRETGVKNTEAF
D gene: .; V gene: TRBV27; CDR3 protein: ASSHYGGVGGNTIY
D gene: .; V gene: TRBV20-1; CDR3 protein: SATEGSSYEQY
D gene: TRBD2; V gene: TRBV2; CDR3 protein: ASSATSGRVQETQY
D gene: .; V gene: TRBV27; CDR3 protein: ASSLSGDTNEQF
D gene: TRBD2; V gene: TRBV30; CDR3 protein: AWSYLAGDYNEQF
D gene: TRBD2; V gene: TRBV10-3; CDR3 protein: AIRSSGSTDTQY
D gene: TRBD2; V gene: TRBV10-3; CDR3 protein: AISQTSGRANTGELF
D gene: .; V gene: TRBV5-6; CDR3 protein: ASSLGSQGDYYNYT
D gene: .; V gene: TRBV12-3/TRBV12-4; CDR3 protein: ASSLSRGAMDIQY
D gene: TRBD1; V gene: TRBV18; CDR3 protein: ASSPSGQGGAGELF
D gene: .; V gene: TRBV30; CDR3 protein: AWRASQGSDYT